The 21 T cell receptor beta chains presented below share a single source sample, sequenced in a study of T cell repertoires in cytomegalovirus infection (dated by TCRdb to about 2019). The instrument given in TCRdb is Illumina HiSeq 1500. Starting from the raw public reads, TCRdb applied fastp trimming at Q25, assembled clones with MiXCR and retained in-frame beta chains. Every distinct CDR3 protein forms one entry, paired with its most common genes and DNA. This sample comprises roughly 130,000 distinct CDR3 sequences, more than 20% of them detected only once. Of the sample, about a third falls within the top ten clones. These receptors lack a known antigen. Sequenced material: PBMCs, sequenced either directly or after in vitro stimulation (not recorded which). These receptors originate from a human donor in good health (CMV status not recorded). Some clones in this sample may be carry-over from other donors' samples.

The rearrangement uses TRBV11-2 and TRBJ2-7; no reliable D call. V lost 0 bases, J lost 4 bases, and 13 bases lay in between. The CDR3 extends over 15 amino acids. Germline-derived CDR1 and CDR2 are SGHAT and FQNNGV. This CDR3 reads CASSLDLMQVYEQYV. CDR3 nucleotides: TGTGCCAGCAGCTTAGATCTGATGCAGGTTTACGAGCAGTACGTC.

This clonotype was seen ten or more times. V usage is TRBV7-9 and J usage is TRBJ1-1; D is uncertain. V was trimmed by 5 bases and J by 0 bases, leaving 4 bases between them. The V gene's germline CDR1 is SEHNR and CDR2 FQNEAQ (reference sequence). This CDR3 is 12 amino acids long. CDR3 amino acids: CASSLLNTEAFF. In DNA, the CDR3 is TGTGCCAGCAGCCTGTTGAACACTGAAGCTTTCTTT.

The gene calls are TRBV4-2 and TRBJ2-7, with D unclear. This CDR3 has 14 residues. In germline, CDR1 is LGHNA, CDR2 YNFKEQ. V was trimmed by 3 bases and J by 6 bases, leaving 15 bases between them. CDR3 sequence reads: CASSQAAAAGEQYF. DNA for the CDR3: TGTGCCAGCAGCCAGGCTGCTGCTGCTGGCGAGCAGTACTTC.

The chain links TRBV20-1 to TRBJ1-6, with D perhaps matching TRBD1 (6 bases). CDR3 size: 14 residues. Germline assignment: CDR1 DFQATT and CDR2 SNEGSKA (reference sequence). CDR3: CSLDRQVLGSPLHF. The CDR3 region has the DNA TGCAGCCTTGACAGACAGGTTTTAGGTTCACCCCTCCACTTT.

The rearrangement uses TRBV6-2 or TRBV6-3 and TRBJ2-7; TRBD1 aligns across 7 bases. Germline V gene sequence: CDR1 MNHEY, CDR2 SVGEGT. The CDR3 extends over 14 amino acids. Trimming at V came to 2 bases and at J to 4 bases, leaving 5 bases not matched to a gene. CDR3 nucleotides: TGTGCCAGCAGTTACGGGCAGGGGGAATACGAGCAGTACGTC. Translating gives CASSYGQGEYEQYV.

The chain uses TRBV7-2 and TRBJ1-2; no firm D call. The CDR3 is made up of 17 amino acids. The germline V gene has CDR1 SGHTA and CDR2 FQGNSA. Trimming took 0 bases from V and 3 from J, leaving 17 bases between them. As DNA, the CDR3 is TGTGCCAGCAGCTTAGCGTCCGGAGGGCTGGCGGACTATGGCTACACCTTC. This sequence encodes CASSLASGGLADYGYTF.

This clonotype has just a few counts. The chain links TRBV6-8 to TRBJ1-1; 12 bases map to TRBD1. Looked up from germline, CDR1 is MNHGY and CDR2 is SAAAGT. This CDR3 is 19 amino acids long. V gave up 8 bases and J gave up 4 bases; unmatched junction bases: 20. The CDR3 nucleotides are TGTGCCAGCCGCAAGGGGACAGGGGGCGTCCGAACCCAGAGCACTGAAGCTTTCTTT. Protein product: CASRKGTGGVRTQSTEAFF.

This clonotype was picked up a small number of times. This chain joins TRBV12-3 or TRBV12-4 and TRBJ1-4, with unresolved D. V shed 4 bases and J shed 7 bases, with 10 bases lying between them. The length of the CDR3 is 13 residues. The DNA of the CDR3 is TGTGCCAGCAGTTCTCAGGAGGGTGAAAAACTGTTTTTT. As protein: CASSSQEGEKLFF.

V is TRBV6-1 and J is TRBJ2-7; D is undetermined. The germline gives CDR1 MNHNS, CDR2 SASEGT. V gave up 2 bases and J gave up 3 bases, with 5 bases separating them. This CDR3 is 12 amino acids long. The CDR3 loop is CASSESRYEQYV. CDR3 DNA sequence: TGTGCCAGCAGTGAAAGCCGCTACGAGCAGTACGTC.

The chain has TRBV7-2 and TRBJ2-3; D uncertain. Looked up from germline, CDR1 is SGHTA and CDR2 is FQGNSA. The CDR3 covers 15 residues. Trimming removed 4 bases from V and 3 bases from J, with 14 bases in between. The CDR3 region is CASSSPPAATDTQYF. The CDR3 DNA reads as TGTGCCAGCAGCTCCCCTCCGGCAGCTACAGATACGCAGTATTTT.

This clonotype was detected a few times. The CDR3 sequence: CASAGVALSTDTQYF. The DNA of the CDR3 is TGTGCCAGCGCAGGGGTCGCTCTTAGCACAGATACGCAGTATTTT. The V gene is TRBV7-2, the J gene TRBJ2-3; possible D gene TRBD1, 6 bases. V shed 8 bases and J shed 0 bases, with 15 bases lying between them. CDR1 is SGHTA, CDR2 FQGNSA, per germline. The CDR3 loop spans 15 amino acids.

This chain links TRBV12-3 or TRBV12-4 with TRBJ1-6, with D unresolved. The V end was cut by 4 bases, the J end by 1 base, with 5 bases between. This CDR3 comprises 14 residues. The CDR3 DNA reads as TGTGCCAGCAGTTCCAGTTCCTATAATTCACCCCTCCACTTT. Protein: CASSSSSYNSPLHF.

CDR3 region: CASRTGTYTGELFF. The CDR3 coding sequence is TGTGCCAGCAGGACAGGGACATACACCGGGGAGCTGTTTTTT. The chain is built from TRBV6-2 or TRBV6-3 and TRBJ2-2; 7 nucleotides line up with TRBD1. CDR1 is MNHEY and CDR2 is SVGEGT in the germline V gene. This CDR3 has 14 residues. J gave up 3 bases and V 6 bases, and 4 bases lay outside the gene matches.

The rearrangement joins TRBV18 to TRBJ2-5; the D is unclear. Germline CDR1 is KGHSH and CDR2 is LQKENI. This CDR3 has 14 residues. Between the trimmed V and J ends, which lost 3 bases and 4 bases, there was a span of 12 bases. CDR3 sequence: CASSPNVRLETQYF. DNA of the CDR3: TGTGCCAGCTCACCGAACGTTAGGCTAGAGACCCAGTACTTC. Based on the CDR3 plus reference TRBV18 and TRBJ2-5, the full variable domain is NAGVMQNPRHLVRRRGQEARLRCSPMKGHSHVYWYRQLPEEGLKFMVYLQKENIIDESGMPKERFSAEFPKEGPSILRIQQVVRGDSAAYFCASSPNVRLETQYFGPGTRLLVL.

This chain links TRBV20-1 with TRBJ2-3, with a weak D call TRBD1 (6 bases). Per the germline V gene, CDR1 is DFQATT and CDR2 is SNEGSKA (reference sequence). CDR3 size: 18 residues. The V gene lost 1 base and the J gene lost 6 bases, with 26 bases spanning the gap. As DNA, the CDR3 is TGCAGTGCTAGAGTGCCAGGTGGCCGGGACAAATTGAGGGATACGCAGTATTTT. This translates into CSARVPGGRDKLRDTQYF.

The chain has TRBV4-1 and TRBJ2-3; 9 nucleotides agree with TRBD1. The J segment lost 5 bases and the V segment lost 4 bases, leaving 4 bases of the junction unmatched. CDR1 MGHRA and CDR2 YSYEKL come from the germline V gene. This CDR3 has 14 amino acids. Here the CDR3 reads CASSPTGGRDTQYF. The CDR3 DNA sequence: TGCGCCAGCAGCCCGACAGGGGGTAGAGATACGCAGTATTTT.

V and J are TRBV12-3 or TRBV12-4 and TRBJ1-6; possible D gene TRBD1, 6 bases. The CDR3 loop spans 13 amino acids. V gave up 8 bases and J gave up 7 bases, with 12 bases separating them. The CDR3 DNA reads TGTGCCAGCGGGGGCACCGGGAATTCACCCCTCCACTTT. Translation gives CASGGTGNSPLHF.

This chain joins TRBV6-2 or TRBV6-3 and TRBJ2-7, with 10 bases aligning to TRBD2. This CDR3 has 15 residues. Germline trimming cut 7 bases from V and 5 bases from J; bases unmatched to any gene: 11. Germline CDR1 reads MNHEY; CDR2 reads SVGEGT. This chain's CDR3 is CASTYPAGGPDEQYF. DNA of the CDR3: TGTGCCAGCACCTACCCAGCGGGAGGGCCGGACGAGCAGTACTTC.

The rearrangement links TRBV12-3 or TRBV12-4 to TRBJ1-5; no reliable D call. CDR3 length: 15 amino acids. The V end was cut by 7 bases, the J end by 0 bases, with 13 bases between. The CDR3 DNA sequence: TGTGCCAGCACCCCTAGCATCTATAGCAATCAGCCCCAGCATTTT. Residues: CASTPSIYSNQPQHF.

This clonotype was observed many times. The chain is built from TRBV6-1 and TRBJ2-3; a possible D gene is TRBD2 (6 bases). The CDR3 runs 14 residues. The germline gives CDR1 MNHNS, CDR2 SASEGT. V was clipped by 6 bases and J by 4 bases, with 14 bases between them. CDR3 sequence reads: CASRRDGRADTQYF. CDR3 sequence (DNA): TGTGCCAGCAGACGCGACGGGAGAGCAGATACGCAGTATTTT.

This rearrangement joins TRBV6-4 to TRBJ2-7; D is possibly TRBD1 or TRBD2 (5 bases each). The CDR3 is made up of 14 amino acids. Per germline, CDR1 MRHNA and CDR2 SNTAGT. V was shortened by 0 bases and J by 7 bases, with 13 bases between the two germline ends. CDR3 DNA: TGTGCCAGCAGTGACTCGAGGGGATTTTGGGAGCAGTACTTC. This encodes CASSDSRGFWEQYF.